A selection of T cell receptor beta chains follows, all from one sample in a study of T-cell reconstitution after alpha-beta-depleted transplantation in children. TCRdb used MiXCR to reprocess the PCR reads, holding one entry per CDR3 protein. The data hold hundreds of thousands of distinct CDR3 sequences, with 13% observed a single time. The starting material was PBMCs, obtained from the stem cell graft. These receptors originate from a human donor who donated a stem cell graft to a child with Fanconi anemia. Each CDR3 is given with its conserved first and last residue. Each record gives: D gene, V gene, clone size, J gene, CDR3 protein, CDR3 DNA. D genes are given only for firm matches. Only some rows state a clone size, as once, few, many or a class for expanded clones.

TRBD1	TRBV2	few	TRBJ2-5	CASRDRGQETQYF	TGTGCCAGCAGGGACAGGGGCCAAGAGACCCAGTACTTC
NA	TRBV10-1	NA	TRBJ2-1	CASSEATLAKYNEQFF	TGCGCCAGCAGTGAGGCCACCCTAGCGAAGTACAATGAGCAGTTCTTC
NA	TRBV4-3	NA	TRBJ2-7	CASSQDLVGHYEQYF	TGCGCCAGCAGCCAAGACCTGGTGGGGCACTACGAGCAGTACTTC
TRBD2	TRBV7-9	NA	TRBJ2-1	CASSSLTSGGNNEQFF	TGTGCCAGCAGCTCCCTAACTAGCGGGGGAAACAATGAGCAGTTCTTC
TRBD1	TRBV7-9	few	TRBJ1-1	CASSPDRGRGEAFF	TGTGCCAGCAGCCCGGACAGGGGGCGGGGTGAAGCTTTCTTT
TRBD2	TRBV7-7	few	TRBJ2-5	CASSLGAGGWQTQYF	TGTGCCAGCAGCTTAGGAGCCGGGGGGTGGCAGACCCAGTACTTC
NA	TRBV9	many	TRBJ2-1	CASSSPGNEQFF	TGTGCCAGCAGCTCTCCAGGGAATGAGCAGTTCTTC
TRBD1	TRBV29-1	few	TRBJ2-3	CSVGGQPSTDTQYF	TGCAGCGTTGGGGGACAGCCAAGCACAGATACGCAGTATTTT
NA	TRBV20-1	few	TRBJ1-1	CSARVPGWDTEAFF	TGCAGTGCTAGAGTGCCGGGGTGGGACACTGAAGCTTTCTTT
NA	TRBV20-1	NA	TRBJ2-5	CSAPSLQETQYF	TGCAGTGCGCCAAGCCTACAAGAGACCCAGTACTTC
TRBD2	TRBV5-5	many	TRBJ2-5	CASSLLLADQETQYF	TGTGCCAGCAGCTTGTTACTAGCGGACCAAGAGACCCAGTACTTC
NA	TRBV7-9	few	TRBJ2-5	CASSLAAEQETQYF	TGTGCCAGCAGCTTAGCGGCAGAACAAGAGACCCAGTACTTC
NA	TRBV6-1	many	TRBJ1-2	CASSRDTSNYGYTF	TGTGCCAGCTCCCGGGACACCTCTAACTATGGCTACACCTTC
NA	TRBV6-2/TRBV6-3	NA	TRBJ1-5	CASSHGEGTLSNQPQHF	TGTGCCAGCAGCCACGGTGAGGGGACTCTAAGCAATCAGCCCCAGCATTTT
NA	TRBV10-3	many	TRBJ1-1	CAIRPDRNTEAFF	TGTGCCATCAGACCGGACAGGAACACTGAAGCTTTCTTT
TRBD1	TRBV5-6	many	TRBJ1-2	CASSYWTGEGNYGYTF	TGTGCCAGCAGTTATTGGACAGGGGAGGGTAACTATGGCTACACCTTC
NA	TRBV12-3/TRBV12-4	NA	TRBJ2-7	CASSLADSLRNYEQYF	TGTGCCAGCAGTTTGGCGGACAGCTTACGGAACTACGAGCAGTACTTC
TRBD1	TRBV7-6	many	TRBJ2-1	CASSLDGTVYNEQFF	TGTGCCAGCAGCTTAGACGGGACAGTTTACAATGAGCAGTTCTTC
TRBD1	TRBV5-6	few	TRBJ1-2	CASSPDAGQGFGGYTF	TGTGCCAGCAGCCCGGACGCGGGACAGGGTTTTGGTGGCTACACCTTC
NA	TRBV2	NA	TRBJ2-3	CASSEAPATDSTDTQYF	TGTGCCAGCAGTGAAGCGCCGGCGACCGATAGCACAGATACGCAGTATTTT
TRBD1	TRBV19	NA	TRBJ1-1	CASRTVGTGVRSEAFF	TGTGCCAGTAGGACTGTCGGGACAGGGGTCCGCTCAGAAGCTTTCTTT
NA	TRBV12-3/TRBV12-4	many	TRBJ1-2	CASGTRDGHYGYTF	TGTGCCAGCGGTACGAGGGACGGCCACTATGGCTACACCTTC
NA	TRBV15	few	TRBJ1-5	CATSSRDRHQPQHF	TGTGCCACCAGCAGCCGGGACCGACATCAACCCCAGCATTTT
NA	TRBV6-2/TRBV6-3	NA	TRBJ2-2	CASSRAGYTGELFF	TGTGCCAGCAGTCGTGCCGGCTACACCGGGGAGCTGTTTTTT
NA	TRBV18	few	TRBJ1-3	CASSPPASSGNTIYF	TGTGCCAGCTCACCTCCGGCAAGCTCTGGAAACACCATATATTTT
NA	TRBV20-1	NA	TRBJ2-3	CSARDLGPGNTQYF	TGCAGTGCTAGAGACCTGGGACCGGGGAATACGCAGTATTTT
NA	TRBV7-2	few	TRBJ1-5	CASSLIVDQPQHF	TGTGCCAGCAGCTTAATAGTCGATCAGCCCCAGCATTTT
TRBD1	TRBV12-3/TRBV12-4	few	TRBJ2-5	CASSPAQGAKETQYF	TGTGCCAGCAGCCCTGCTCAGGGGGCAAAAGAGACCCAGTACTTC
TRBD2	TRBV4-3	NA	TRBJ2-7	CASSQDSGAPYEQYF	TGCGCCAGCAGCCAAGATAGCGGGGCTCCCTACGAGCAGTACTTC
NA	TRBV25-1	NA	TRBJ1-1	CASSGVLGRATEAFF	TGTGCCAGCAGTGGGGTCCTAGGTCGGGCCACTGAAGCTTTCTTT
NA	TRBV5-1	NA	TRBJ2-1	CASSLKLAANEQFF	TGCGCCAGCAGCTTGAAACTAGCTGCGAATGAGCAGTTCTTC
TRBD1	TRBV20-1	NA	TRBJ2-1	CSARRGQGATGQFF	TGCAGTGCTAGACGTGGACAGGGGGCGACTGGGCAGTTCTTC
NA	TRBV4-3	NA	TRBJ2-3	CASSQTGQISDTQYF	TGCGCCAGCAGCCAGACGGGACAAATCTCGGATACGCAGTATTTT
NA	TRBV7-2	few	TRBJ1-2	CASSLSPSFTGGYTF	TGTGCCAGCAGCCTTTCCCCGTCCTTTACGGGTGGCTACACCTTC
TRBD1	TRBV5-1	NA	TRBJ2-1	CASSLGQGKDEQFF	TGCGCCAGCAGCTTGGGACAGGGGAAGGATGAGCAGTTCTTC
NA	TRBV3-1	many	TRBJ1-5	CASSQGGRGKGQPQHF	TGTGCCAGCAGCCAAGGAGGGCGGGGTAAGGGTCAGCCCCAGCATTTT
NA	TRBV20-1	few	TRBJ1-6	CSASGGGWWNSPLHF	TGCAGTGCTAGTGGGGGGGGATGGTGGAATTCACCCCTCCACTTT
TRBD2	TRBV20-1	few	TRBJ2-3	CSARPLAVSSTDTQYF	TGCAGTGCTAGACCTCTAGCGGTCTCTAGCACAGATACGCAGTATTTT
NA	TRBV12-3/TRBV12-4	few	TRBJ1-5	CASSLGGLGQPQHF	TGTGCCAGCAGTTTAGGGGGGTTGGGCCAGCCCCAGCATTTT
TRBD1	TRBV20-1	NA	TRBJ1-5	CSARSRTGSAQHF	TGCAGTGCTAGATCCCGGACAGGTTCGGCCCAGCATTTT
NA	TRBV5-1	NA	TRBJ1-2	CASSLAGRMGYGYTF	TGCGCCAGCAGCTTGGCCGGCAGGATGGGCTATGGCTACACCTTC
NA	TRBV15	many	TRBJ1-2	CATSRDVGQTYGYTF	TGTGCCACCAGCAGAGATGTCGGACAGACCTATGGCTACACCTTC
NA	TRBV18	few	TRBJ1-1	CASSPRKPEAFF	TGTGCCAGCTCACCACGTAAGCCTGAAGCTTTCTTT
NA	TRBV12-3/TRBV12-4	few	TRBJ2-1	CASERAGNNEQFF	TGTGCCAGCGAGCGGGCGGGTAACAATGAGCAGTTCTTC
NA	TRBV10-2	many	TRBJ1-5	CASSMWEPNQPQHF	TGCGCCAGCTCGATGTGGGAACCCAATCAGCCCCAGCATTTT
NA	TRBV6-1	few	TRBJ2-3	CATYRPGWDTQYF	TGTGCCACCTACCGCCCCGGGTGGGATACGCAGTATTTT
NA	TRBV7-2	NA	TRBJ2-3	CASSLGLSSDTQYF	TGTGCCAGCAGCCTAGGGCTGTCGTCGGATACGCAGTATTTT
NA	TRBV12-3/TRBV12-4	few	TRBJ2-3	CASSLVGGGNTDTQYF	TGTGCCAGCAGTTTGGTAGGAGGTGGAAACACAGATACGCAGTATTTT
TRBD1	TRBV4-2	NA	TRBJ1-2	CASSQDSGPATVRGRYGYTF	TGTGCCAGCAGCCAAGATAGCGGGCCGGCAACCGTCAGGGGGAGGTATGGCTACACCTTC
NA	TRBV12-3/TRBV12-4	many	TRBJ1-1	CASSLGGAQNTEAFF	TGTGCCAGCAGTTTAGGGGGGGCGCAAAACACTGAAGCTTTCTTT
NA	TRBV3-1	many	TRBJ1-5	CASSHGVYQPQHF	TGTGCCAGCAGCCACGGCGTATATCAGCCCCAGCATTTT
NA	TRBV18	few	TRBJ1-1	CASSVGGTHNTEAFF	TGTGCCAGCTCAGTAGGCGGGACTCATAACACTGAAGCTTTCTTT
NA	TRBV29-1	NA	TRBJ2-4	CSVEAFLGAGNIQYF	TGCAGCGTTGAAGCCTTCCTCGGGGCAGGGAACATTCAGTACTTC
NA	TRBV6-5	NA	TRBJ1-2	CASSSTGLSNYGYTF	TGTGCCAGCAGTTCCACAGGGCTCTCGAACTATGGCTACACCTTC
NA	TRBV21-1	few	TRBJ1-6	CASSKSFRKYNSPLHF	TGTGCCAGCAGCAAATCTTTCAGGAAATATAATTCACCCCTCCACTTT